The 15 T cell receptor beta chains presented below share a single source sample, sequenced in a study of low-dose radiotherapy and immunotherapy resistance in tumors. As for time point: after trial treatment. Treatment here: LDRT plus nivolumab, ipilimumab, low-dose cyclophosphamide and aspirin (RACIN trial). Alpha- and beta-chain coverage of first-strand cDNA came from TRAV- and TRBV-specific primers. The authors amplified TCRs for about 20 PCR cycles with a constant-region primer and a V-primer adapter. TCRdb used MiXCR to reprocess the reads, holding one entry per CDR3 protein. The sample carries some 94,000 distinct CDR3 sequences, more than 20% recorded once. The sequences come from PBMCs, collected after low-dose radiotherapy plus immunotherapy. The receptors originated from a female donor with ovarian cancer.

This clonotype was recorded many times. The J gene is TRBJ2-1, the V gene TRBV29-1; D is perhaps TRBD1 (5 bases). V dropped 3 bases and J dropped 13 bases, with 10 bases sitting between them. The CDR3 has 10 amino acids. Per germline, CDR1 SQVTM and CDR2 ANQGSEA. The CDR3 is CSVDGQGQFF. The CDR3 bases are TGCAGCGTTGATGGCCAGGGCCAGTTCTTC.

This clonotype appeared many times. V gene TRBV20-1 combines with J gene TRBJ2-3; 9 bases agree with TRBD1. J was trimmed by 6 bases and V by 1 base; bases with no gene match: 2. The germline CDR1 and CDR2 sequences are DFQATT and SNEGSKA (reference sequence). This CDR3 is 13 amino acids long. CDR3 DNA: TGCAGTGCTAGAGGGGACAGGGCGGATACGCAGTATTTT. Protein product: CSARGDRADTQYF.

There are a few counts of this clonotype. The DNA is left out, because the CDR3 cannot be placed on it with certainty; the CDR3 is given as TCRdb lists it. V usage is TRBV24-1 and J usage is TRBJ2-2; the D call of TRBD1 is as the table states it, not checked on the DNA. CDR1 and CDR2 from the germline V gene are KGHDR and SFDVKD. The CDR3 contains 20 residues when both ends are counted. The CDR3 region is CATSDPRQNTGELFFFFFFF.

This clonotype was recorded at least ten times. The CDR3 sequence is CSVETSNRGEQYF. The CDR3 DNA follows: TGCAGCGTTGAAACCTCCAATCGCGGTGAGCAGTACTTC. This sequence joins TRBV29-1 and TRBJ2-7; D call uncertain. The CDR3 consists of 13 residues. The germline V gene has CDR1 SQVTM and CDR2 ANQGSEA. The germline V and J ends were trimmed by 2 bases and 7 bases, with 15 bases remaining between them.

A note on this clonotype: One junction end does not reproduce the germline sequence, and a read error may be involved. The chain uses TRBV6-2 or TRBV6-3 and TRBJ2-4, with D possibly TRBD1 on 6 matching bases. CDR3 length equals 13 residues. Germline V gene lookup returns CDR1 MNHEY and CDR2 SVGEGT. CDR3 in amino acids: CASSEAEGVLRDF. The CDR3 region has the DNA TGTGCCAGCAGTGAAGCTGAGGGGGTTCTGCGGGACTTC.

This clonotype has at least ten counts. V is TRBV20-1 and J is TRBJ2-1, with D possibly matching TRBD2 (6 bases). The germline CDR1 and CDR2 sequences are DFQATT and SNEGSKA (reference sequence). Trimming took 4 bases from V and 9 from J, leaving 16 bases between them. CDR3 length: 13 residues. The CDR3 region is CSAIGPRRGEQFF. CDR3 nucleotides: TGCAGTGCTATTGGTCCCCGGAGGGGTGAGCAGTTCTTC.

In this sample, this clonotype turned up many times. The chain joins TRBV7-8 to TRBJ2-6; D remains unclear. Trimming stripped 1 base from V and 2 bases from J, with 9 bases between. The CDR3 consists of 16 residues. CDR1 is SGHVS and CDR2 is FQNEAQ in the germline V gene. For the CDR3, the DNA is TGTGCCAGCAGCTTAGGGCAGATCCCTGGGGCCAACGTCCTGACTTTC. Protein: CASSLGQIPGANVLTF.

Ten or more counts support this clonotype. The gene calls are TRBV4-1 and TRBJ1-2; 8 nucleotides align to TRBD1. V lost 0 bases, J lost 8 bases, and 11 bases stayed unmatched. Germline V gene sequence: CDR1 MGHRA, CDR2 YSYEKL. This CDR3 contains 16 residues. The CDR3 reads CASSQEPGTGWRGYTF. In DNA, the CDR3 is TGCGCCAGCAGCCAAGAACCCGGGACAGGTTGGAGGGGCTACACCTTC.

The V gene is TRBV7-2, the J gene TRBJ2-3; D might be TRBD2 (7 bases). The CDR3 is 19 amino acids. Germline CDR1 and CDR2: SGHTA and FQGNSA. Trimming shortened V by 4 bases and J by 0 bases, and 23 bases separated the two germline ends. The CDR3 sequence is CASSSRLAGAPTSTDTQYF. As DNA, the CDR3 is TGTGCCAGCAGCTCCCGGTTGGCGGGGGCCCCAACTAGCACAGATACGCAGTATTTT.

This clonotype was counted between two and nine times. The chain carries TRBV12-3 or TRBV12-4 and TRBJ2-2; 9 nucleotides agree with TRBD1. The CDR3 consists of 16 residues. V lost 3 bases to trimming and J lost 6 bases; unmatched junction nucleotides: 8. The CDR3 here is CASSFSHRGQAGELFF. The CDR3 DNA reads TGTGCCAGCAGTTTCTCACACAGGGGGCAAGCCGGGGAGCTGTTTTTT.

A note on this clonotype: With a much larger clone just one base away, this may be a read error. This rearrangement joins TRBV29-1 to TRBJ2-3, with TRBD2 identical over 8 bases. With 4 bases clipped from V and 0 bases from J, the junction kept 9 bases outside the gene matches. CDR1 and CDR2 (germline): SQVTM, ANQGSEA. The CDR3 contains 16 residues. The CDR3 DNA reads as TGCAGCGTTGTCTCGGTAGCGGGGAGTAGCACAGATACGCAGTATTTT. As protein: CSVVSVAGSSTDTQYF.

Points on this clonotype: A far larger clone is only one base removed, so a read error is likely. V is TRBV5-4 and J is TRBJ2-7, with 7 bases that match TRBD1. The CDR3 length is 12 residues. Germline CDR1 SGHNT, CDR2 YYREEE (reference sequence). V lost 7 bases and J lost 7; bases outside the gene matches: 8. The DNA of the CDR3 is TGTGCCAGCGAACTAGGGGGCAATGAGCAGTACTTC. Its protein product is CASELGGNEQYF.

This clonotype has just one count. A far larger clone is off by one base, so a read error is likely. The rearrangement joins TRBV7-4 to TRBJ2-5; possible D gene TRBD2, 5 bases. Trimming removed 10 bases at V and 2 bases at J, with 23 bases between. This CDR3 has 16 amino acids. In germline, CDR1 is SGHVT, CDR2 SQSDAQ. CDR3 loop: CATALGGSGMQETQYF. The CDR3 nucleotides are TGTGCCACCGCGCTCGGAGGATCCGGGATGCAAGAGACCCAGTACTTC.

V is TRBV6-6 and J is TRBJ1-1; tentatively, D is TRBD1 (5 bases). The CDR3 consists of 18 residues. CDR1 MNHNY and CDR2 SVGAGI come from the germline V gene (reference sequence). V lost 2 bases and J 3 bases, leaving 22 bases between the germline ends. CDR3 sequence: CASSYTPPDTQGDTEAFF. The CDR3 DNA sequence: TGTGCCAGCAGTTACACCCCTCCGGATACCCAGGGAGACACTGAAGCTTTCTTT.

This clonotype was counted ten times or more. The chain combines TRBV5-1 with TRBJ2-7, with no clear D. Deletions cut 4 bases from V and 0 bases from J, with 14 bases between. Germline CDR1 SGHRS, CDR2 YFSETQ. This CDR3 has 15 residues. The CDR3 DNA is TGCGCCAGCAGCCCGCCCGCTCCGTCCTCCTACGAGCAGTACTTC. Protein product: CASSPPAPSSYEQYF.